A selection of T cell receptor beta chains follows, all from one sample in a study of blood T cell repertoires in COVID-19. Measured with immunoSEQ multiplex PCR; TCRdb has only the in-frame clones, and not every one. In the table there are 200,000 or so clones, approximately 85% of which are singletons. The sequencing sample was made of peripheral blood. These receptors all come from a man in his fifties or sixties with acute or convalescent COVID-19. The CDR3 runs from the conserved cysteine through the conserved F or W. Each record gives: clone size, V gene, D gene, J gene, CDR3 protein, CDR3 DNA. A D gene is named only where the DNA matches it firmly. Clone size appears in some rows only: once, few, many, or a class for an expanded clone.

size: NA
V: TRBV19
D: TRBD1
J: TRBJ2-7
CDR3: CASSNTGTANYEQYF
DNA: TGTGCCAGTAGTAACACCGGGACAGCCAACTACGAGCAGTACTTC

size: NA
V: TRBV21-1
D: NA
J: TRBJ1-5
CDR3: CASSKDRGPYHQPQHF
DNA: TGTGCCAGCAGCAAAGATAGGGGGCCGTACCATCAGCCCCAGCATTTT

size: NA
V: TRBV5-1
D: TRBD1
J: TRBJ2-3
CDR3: CASSLGDRGQADTQYF
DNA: TGCGCCAGCAGCTTGGGCGACAGGGGGCAGGCAGATACGCAGTATTTT

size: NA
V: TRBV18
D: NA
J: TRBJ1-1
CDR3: CASSPASDRTEAFF
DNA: TGTGCCAGCTCACCAGCCTCAGATCGTACTGAAGCTTTCTTT

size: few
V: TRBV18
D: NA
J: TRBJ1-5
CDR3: CASSPMGGGQPQHF
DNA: TGTGCCAGCTCACCCATGGGAGGGGGTCAGCCCCAGCATTTT

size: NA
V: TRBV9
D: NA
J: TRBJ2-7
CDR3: CASSPEGREQYF
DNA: TGTGCCAGCAGCCCCGAGGGTCGAGAGCAGTACTTC

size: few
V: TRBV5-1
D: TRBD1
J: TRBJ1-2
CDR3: CASSSTGGELSGYTF
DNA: TGCGCCAGCAGCTCTACAGGGGGTGAATTAAGCGGCTACACCTTC

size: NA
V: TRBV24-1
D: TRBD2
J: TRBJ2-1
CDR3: CATSDAGRGSEQFF
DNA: TGTGCCACCAGTGACGCCGGGAGGGGGAGTGAGCAGTTCTTC

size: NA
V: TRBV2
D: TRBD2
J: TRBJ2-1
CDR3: CASSPRTSGDNEQFF
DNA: TGTGCCAGCAGTCCGCGGACTAGCGGGGACAATGAGCAGTTCTTC

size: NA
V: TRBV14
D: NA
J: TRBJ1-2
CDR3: CASSRTGLRGSGYTF
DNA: TGTGCCAGCAGCCGAACAGGGCTACGCGGTAGTGGCTACACCTTC

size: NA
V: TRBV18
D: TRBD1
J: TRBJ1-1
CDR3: CASSPQQGYTEAFF
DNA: TGTGCCAGCTCACCACAACAGGGGTACACTGAAGCTTTCTTT

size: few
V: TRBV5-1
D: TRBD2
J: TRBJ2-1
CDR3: CASSLGGRAVGEQFF
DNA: TGCGCCAGCAGCTTGGGAGGGAGGGCCGTAGGTGAGCAGTTCTTC

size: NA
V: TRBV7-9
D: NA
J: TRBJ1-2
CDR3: CASSLGQLGYTF
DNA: TGTGCCAGCAGCTTGGGCCAGCTTGGCTACACCTTC

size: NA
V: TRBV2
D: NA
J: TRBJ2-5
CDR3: CASHHFGGADQETQYF
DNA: TGTGCCAGCCATCATTTTGGAGGGGCAGACCAAGAGACCCAGTACTTC

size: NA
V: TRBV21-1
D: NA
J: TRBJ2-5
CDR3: CASSKQEDLCLRKTQYF
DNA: TGTGCCAGCAGCAAACAAGAAGATCTTTGCCTTAGAAAGACCCAGTACTTC

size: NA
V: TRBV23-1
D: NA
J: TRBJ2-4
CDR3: CASSRTFFCYF
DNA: TGCGCCAGCAGTCGCACATTCTTTTGCTACTTC

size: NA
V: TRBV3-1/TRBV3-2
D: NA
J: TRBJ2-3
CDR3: CASSRASAVGQYF
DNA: TGTGCCAGCAGCCGGGCTTCCGCCGTGGGGCAGTATTTT

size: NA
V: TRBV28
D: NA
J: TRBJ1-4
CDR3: CASSPAGFEKLFF
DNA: TGTGCCAGCAGCCCCGCGGGCTTCGAAAAACTGTTTTTT

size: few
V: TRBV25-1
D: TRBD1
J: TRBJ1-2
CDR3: CASSDTSIEGTAGYTF
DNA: TGTGCCAGCAGTGATACAAGTATTGAGGGGACAGCCGGCTACACCTTC

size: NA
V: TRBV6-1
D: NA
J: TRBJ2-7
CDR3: CASSEVQYYEQYF
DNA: TGTGCCAGCAGTGAAGTACAGTACTACGAGCAGTACTTC